This T cell receptor (beta chain) was identified during a study of Ad26.COV2.S vaccination and SARS-CoV-2 variants. Looking at the study overall: Ad26.COV2.S shots went into the muscle once or twice, 56 days apart.

Turning to this clone: The target antigen is unknown.

Treatment described: 15 to 20 received Ad26.COV2.S at low or high dose, single or two shots; several received placebo; per-sample allocation not given. Sampling occurred on day 63 after the first vaccine or placebo injection. Aged 18-55 years, donor was enrolled in Boston in 2020. Some clones are missing from TCRdb's copy, which holds only in-frame ones; the method was immunoSEQ multiplex PCR. Of hundreds of thousands of clones listed, 80% to 90% are singletons. Study findings and constraints: Individuals receiving vaccine had higher spike-specific TCR breadth than placebo recipients did.

The source material was peripheral blood, sampled in a trial of Ad26.COV2.S vaccine versus placebo. The source of this sequence is a person aged 18 to 65 who received the Ad26.COV2.S COVID-19 vaccine or a placebo.

CDR3 DNA: TGTGCCACCGACAGCCACGGGGACACTGAAGCTTTCTTT. Translation: CATDSHGDTEAFF. The chain recombines TRBV10-3 with TRBJ1-1; D may be TRBD1 (5 bases). Looked up from germline, CDR1 is ENHRY and CDR2 is SYGVKD. Trimming pared 10 bases from V and 3 bases from J, leaving 15 bases between. The length of the CDR3 is 13 residues.